These 31 T cell receptor beta chains were sequenced from one sample in a study of cytomegalovirus exposure and HLA in healthy donors. Researchers ran the PCR with 60 Vbeta and 13 Jbeta primers. Sequencing was performed with immunoSEQ multiplex PCR; in TCRdb, only in-frame clones are kept and a portion is missing. The table shows 130,000 or so clones, with 84% occurring only once. Sequenced input: PBMCs. The receptors shown here come from a woman aged 18-29 years in good health and CMV-seropositive.

The rearrangement joins TRBV2 to TRBJ1-1, with 8 positions matching TRBD1. CDR3 length: 13 amino acids. V shed 4 bases and J 3 bases; nucleotides not matched to a gene: 1. Germline assignment: CDR1 SNHLY and CDR2 FYNNEI. The CDR3 spells CASSVQGDTEAFF. The CDR3 DNA follows: TGTGCCAGCAGTGTACAGGGGGACACTGAAGCTTTCTTT.

CDR3 loop: CASSSGEQETQYF. CDR3 nucleotides: TGTGCCAGCAGCTCAGGGGAGCAAGAGACCCAGTACTTC. V and J are TRBV11-3 and TRBJ2-5; D possibly corresponds to TRBD1 (6 bases). Trimming left V 4 bases short and J 2 bases short, with 8 bases between. There are 13 residues in the CDR3. Germline V gives CDR1 SGHNT, CDR2 YENEEA.

This chain connects TRBV19 to TRBJ2-1; the match to TRBD2 covers 8 bases. The CDR3 sequence is 14 residues long. The germline gives CDR1 LNHDA, CDR2 SQIVND (reference sequence). The junction had 8 bases not matched to a gene; V was cut back by 10 bases and J by 3 bases. For the CDR3, the DNA is TGTGCCACCTCAACGGGGGGGCTCTACAATGAGCAGTTCTTC. It specifies CATSTGGLYNEQFF.

The chain combines TRBV5-1 with TRBJ2-1; possible D gene TRBD1, 6 bases. Trimming left V 4 bases short and J 8 bases short, with 16 bases between. Looked up from germline, CDR1 is SGHRS and CDR2 is YFSETQ. The CDR3 runs to 14 residues. CDR3 sequence (DNA): TGCGCCAGCAGCATGGACAGCTCCTGGGATGAGCAGTTCTTC. It specifies CASSMDSSWDEQFF.

About this clone itself: The junction departs from the called germline gene at one end, perhaps through a read error. V and J are TRBV7-9 and TRBJ2-7; D gene uncertain. Per germline, CDR1 SEHNR and CDR2 FQNEAQ (reference sequence). The CDR3 consists of 11 residues. CDR3 nucleotide sequence: TGTTCCAGCAGCTTGAGTGTTTCTCAGTACTTC. Translated: CSSSLSVSQYF.

This sequence joins TRBV19 and TRBJ2-1, with 10 positions matching TRBD1. The V segment lost 1 base and the J segment 7 bases; nucleotides outside the gene matches: 4. This CDR3 spans 15 amino acids. The germline CDR1 and CDR2 sequences are LNHDA and SQIVND (reference sequence). The CDR3 sequence is CASSIGQGAWNEQFF. CDR3 in DNA: TGTGCCAGTAGTATAGGACAGGGGGCGTGGAATGAGCAGTTCTTC.

This clone was seen only a few times. The DNA of the CDR3 is TGTGCCAGCAGCTTAATGACTAGCCAAGAGACCCAGTACTTC. This gives the protein CASSLMTSQETQYF. V usage is TRBV11-2 and J usage is TRBJ2-5, with D possibly TRBD2 on 6 matching bases. V lost 2 bases, J lost 1 base, and 8 bases lay in between. From germline, CDR1 is SGHAT and CDR2 FQNNGV. The CDR3 contains 14 residues.

The rearrangement uses TRBV6-4 and TRBJ2-1, with 10 bases matching TRBD2. CDR1 is MRHNA, CDR2 SNTAGT, per germline. The length of the CDR3 is 15 residues. Unmatched junction bases numbered 9, after V lost 3 bases and J lost 10 bases. CDR3 protein: CASSDLAGGPGEQFF. CDR3 DNA sequence: TGTGCCAGCAGTGATTTAGCGGGGGGTCCCGGGGAGCAGTTCTTC.

The V gene is TRBV2, the J gene TRBJ2-5; TRBD2 might be the D (6 bases). CDR1 and CDR2 from the germline V gene are SNHLY and FYNNEI. The CDR3 is 14 amino acids. V gave up 3 bases and J gave up 11 bases, with 19 bases separating them. The CDR3 DNA follows: TGTGCCAGCAGTGACCGCGGGGCCTCTGAGGAGCAGTACTTC. This translates into CASSDRGASEEQYF.

The rearrangement joins TRBV9 to TRBJ2-2, with D unclear. V was cut by 4 bases and J by 2 bases, with 15 bases left in between. The V gene's germline CDR1 is SGDLS and CDR2 YYNGEE. The length of the CDR3 is 16 residues. The CDR3 DNA sequence: TGTGCCAGCAGCCCCACGGTTCTGTCCAACACCGGGGAGCTGTTTTTT. It yields the protein CASSPTVLSNTGELFF. Full variable domain (rest looked up from reference TRBV9 and TRBJ2-2): DSGVTQTPKHLITATGQRVTLRCSPRSGDLSVYWYQQSLDQGLQFLIQYYNGEERAKGNILERFSAQQFPDLHSELNLSSLELGDSALYFCASSPTVLSNTGELFFGEGSRLTVL.

V gene TRBV25-1 combines with J gene TRBJ2-7; a possible D gene is TRBD1 (6 bases). This CDR3 has 13 amino acids. V dropped 3 bases and J dropped 5 bases, with 11 bases sitting between them. In germline, CDR1 is MGHDK, CDR2 SYGVNS. CDR3 in amino acids: CASSDHRVHEQYF. For the CDR3, the DNA is TGTGCCAGCAGTGATCACAGGGTCCACGAGCAGTACTTC.

This chain uses TRBV5-1 with TRBJ1-2; possibly TRBD1 for D (6 bases). The CDR3 contains 12 residues. Germline assignment: CDR1 SGHRS and CDR2 YFSETQ. V lost 4 bases, J lost 6 bases, and 10 bases lay in between. The CDR3 region is CASSENRDGYTF. The DNA for the CDR3 is TGCGCCAGCAGCGAAAACAGGGATGGCTACACCTTC.

This clone showed up just once. This chain joins TRBV7-8 and TRBJ1-3, with D tentatively TRBD1 (6 bases). Trimming stripped 5 bases from V and 0 bases from J, with 11 bases between. The CDR3 has 15 residues. CDR1 is SGHVS, CDR2 FQNEAQ, per germline. DNA of the CDR3: TGTGCCAGCAGCGAACAGGGTCACTCTGGAAACACCATATATTTT. Translated: CASSEQGHSGNTIYF. The full variable domain, its missing parts supplied by reference TRBV7-8 and TRBJ1-3, is GAGVSQSPRYKVAKRGQDVALRCDPISGHVSLFWYQQALGQGPEFLTYFQNEAQLDKSGLPSDRFFAERPEGSVSTLKIQRTQQEDSAVYLCASSEQGHSGNTIYFGEGSWLTVV.

The chain is built from TRBV13 and TRBJ1-1; D is unresolved. Germline assignment: CDR1 PRHDT and CDR2 FYEKMQ (reference sequence). This CDR3 has 14 residues. Deletions cut 6 bases from V and 7 bases from J, with 18 bases between. The CDR3 reads CASSNRRAWVEAFF. CDR3 DNA: TGTGCCAGCAGTAATAGGAGGGCTTGGGTTGAAGCTTTCTTT.

This clone has just one count. The chain combines TRBV9 with TRBJ2-5; D is undetermined. Germline CDR1 is SGDLS and CDR2 is YYNGEE. The CDR3 covers 13 residues. Deletions cut 0 bases from V and 11 bases from J, with 14 bases between. As DNA, the CDR3 is TGTGCCAGCAGCGTAGATACGTTTTCGGAGCAGTACTTC. This translates into CASSVDTFSEQYF.

The CDR3 DNA sequence: TGTGCCACCAGCAACCCGACAGATTTTAATGAAAAACTGTTTTTT. Protein sequence: CATSNPTDFNEKLFF. This chain joins TRBV15 and TRBJ1-4, with a tentative D call TRBD1 (5 bases). The V and J ends lost 4 bases and 4 bases respectively, with 13 bases between them. Germline V gene data show CDR1 as LNHNV and CDR2 as YYDKDF (reference sequence). This CDR3 is 15 amino acids long.

This clone was seen a single time. This sequence joins TRBV6-1 and TRBJ2-5; 10 nucleotides agree with TRBD1. Germline V gene data show CDR1 as MNHNS and CDR2 as SASEGT. The CDR3 runs to 16 residues. Germline trimming cut 1 base from V and 5 bases from J; bases unmatched to any gene: 7. The DNA for the CDR3 is TGTGCCAGCAGTGAAGGGACAGGGGGTTTCCAGGAGACCCAGTACTTC. It encodes CASSEGTGGFQETQYF.

This chain uses TRBV25-1 with TRBJ1-6; D possibly corresponds to TRBD1 (6 bases). CDR1 and CDR2 from the germline V gene are MGHDK and SYGVNS. The V and J ends lost 1 base and 10 bases respectively, with 17 bases between them. The length of the CDR3 is 16 residues. The CDR3 region has the DNA TGTGCCAGCAGTGAATCGGCACCACAGGGTTTGTCACCCCTCCACTTT. This codes for CASSESAPQGLSPLHF.

The genes are TRBV6-5 and TRBJ2-7; maybe TRBD1 (5 bases). Germline CDR1 MNHEY, CDR2 SVGAGI. The V end was cut by 2 bases, the J end by 11 bases, with 16 bases between. The CDR3 runs 13 residues. Here the CDR3 reads CASSYGASKGEYF. The CDR3, as DNA: TGTGCCAGCAGTTACGGGGCATCAAAGGGCGAGTACTTC.

CDR3 residues: CASSLADRGAVETQYF. Here the CDR3 DNA reads TGTGCCAGCAGCTTAGCGGACAGGGGGGCCGTGGAGACCCAGTACTTC. This chain uses TRBV11-1 with TRBJ2-5, with 10 bases aligning to TRBD1. This CDR3 has 16 amino acids. With V trimmed by 0 bases and J by 5 bases, 6 bases remained unmatched. Looked up from germline, CDR1 is SGHAT and CDR2 is FQDESV (reference sequence). Full variable domain (remainder filled in from reference TRBV11-1 and TRBJ2-5): EAEVAQSPRYKITEKSQAVAFWCDPISGHATLYWYRQILGQGPELLVQFQDESVVDDSQLPKDRFSAERLKGVDSTLKIQPAELGDSAMYLCASSLADRGAVETQYFGPGTRLLVL.

Turning to this clone: A read error may produce the germline difference seen at one junction end. The V gene is TRBV4-1, the J gene TRBJ2-7, with 10 bases lining up with TRBD1. Germline V lookup: CDR1 MGHRA, CDR2 YSYEKL. The CDR3 totals 15 residues. The CDR3 sequence: CASSLGTGEAYEQYF. DNA for the CDR3: TGTGCCAGCAGCCTAGGGACAGGGGAAGCCTACGAGCAGTACTTC.

This clone was picked up a small number of times. The V and J genes are TRBV5-1 and TRBJ1-4; the match to TRBD1 covers 8 bases. The CDR3 totals 15 residues. V lost 4 bases, J lost 8 bases, and 10 bases stayed unmatched. Per the germline V gene, CDR1 is SGHRS and CDR2 is YFSETQ. This CDR3 is CASSLAGTGGEKLFF. CDR3 coding DNA: TGCGCCAGCAGCCTAGCCGGGACAGGTGGGGAAAAACTGTTTTTT.

The chain employs TRBV5-1 and TRBJ2-2, with 9 bases aligning to TRBD2. Germline values: CDR1 SGHRS, CDR2 YFSETQ. The CDR3 runs to 16 residues. V shed 4 bases, J shed 6 bases, and the junction held 10 bases outside the gene matches. The chain's CDR3 is CASSLIAGAGAGELFF. CDR3 bases: TGCGCCAGCAGCCTAATAGCGGGGGCCGGGGCCGGGGAGCTGTTTTTT. The full variable domain, in which reference TRBV5-1 and TRBJ2-2 provide the parts outside the CDR3, is KAGVTQTPRYLIKTRGQQVTLSCSPISGHRSVSWYQQTPGQGLQFLFEYFSETQRNKGNFPGRFSGRQFSNSRSEMNVSTLELGDSALYLCASSLIAGAGAGELFFGEGSRLTVL.

The V gene is TRBV4-1, the J gene TRBJ2-7; D is perhaps TRBD1 (5 bases). Germline loops: CDR1 MGHRA, CDR2 YSYEKL. Deletions cut 4 bases from V and 0 bases from J, with 19 bases between. The CDR3 covers 17 residues. The CDR3: CASSPSPGRDLSYEQYF. The DNA of the CDR3 is TGCGCCAGCAGCCCCTCGCCCGGCAGGGATCTCTCCTACGAGCAGTACTTC.

V and J are TRBV2 and TRBJ2-3; TRBD2 might be the D (5 bases). The V end lost 3 bases, the J end lost 1 base, and 11 bases lay between the germline ends. This CDR3 comprises 15 residues. The germline V gene encodes CDR1 SNHLY and CDR2 FYNNEI. The CDR3 loop reads CASSDEGRGTDTQYF. In nucleotides, the CDR3 is TGTGCCAGCAGTGATGAGGGAAGGGGCACAGATACGCAGTATTTT. Full variable domain (outside the CDR3, taken from reference TRBV2 and TRBJ2-3): EPEVTQTPSHQVTQMGQEVILRCVPISNHLYFYWYRQILGQKVEFLVSFYNNEISEKSEIFDDQFSVERPDGSNFTLKIRSTKLEDSAMYFCASSDEGRGTDTQYFGPGTRLTVL.

The J gene is TRBJ2-5, the V gene TRBV27; maybe TRBD2 (5 bases). V lost 0 bases to trimming and J lost 2 bases, with 16 bases between them. CDR1 is MNHEY and CDR2 is SMNVEV in the germline V gene (reference sequence). This CDR3 spans 17 amino acids. This chain's CDR3 is CASSLSLEGLNQETQYF. CDR3 in DNA: TGTGCCAGCAGTTTATCCTTAGAGGGATTAAATCAAGAGACCCAGTACTTC.

This chain connects TRBV7-6 to TRBJ2-2; D is perhaps TRBD1 (6 bases). The ends were cut back, 4 bases at V and 1 base at J, with 10 bases in the middle. The CDR3 loop spans 15 amino acids. CDR1 and CDR2 from the germline V gene are SGHVS and FNYEAQ. In DNA, the CDR3 is TGTGCCAGCAGCTCAGCGGACAGGAACACCGGGGAGCTGTTTTTT. Its translation is CASSSADRNTGELFF.

This clone was counted once. The V and J genes are TRBV5-6 and TRBJ2-7; D remains unclear. V was shortened by 3 bases and J by 11 bases, with 15 bases between the two germline ends. Germline V lookup: CDR1 SGHDT, CDR2 YYEEEE. CDR3 size: 12 residues. CDR3 nucleotide sequence: TGTGCCAGCAGCTCACCTCCTAGTAGAGAGTACTTC. It encodes CASSSPPSREYF.

The V gene is TRBV27, the J gene TRBJ1-6; D not certain. Germline CDR1 MNHEY, CDR2 SMNVEV (reference sequence). The CDR3 covers 15 residues. Trimming pared 5 bases from V and 3 bases from J, leaving 11 bases between. The CDR3 region is CASSNSPGYNSPLHF. The CDR3 region has the DNA TGTGCCAGCAGTAACAGCCCAGGCTATAATTCACCCCTCCACTTT.

V usage is TRBV7-9 and J usage is TRBJ2-7; a weak D match, TRBD1 (6 bases). This CDR3 has 12 amino acids. Germline V gene sequence: CDR1 SEHNR, CDR2 FQNEAQ (reference sequence). V was cut by 7 bases and J by 11 bases, with 18 bases left in between. CDR3 in amino acids: CASMGDKRKKYF. CDR3 in DNA: TGTGCCAGCATGGGGGACAAAAGGAAAAAGTACTTC.

The chain carries TRBV2 and TRBJ2-2; the match to TRBD1 covers 7 bases. From germline, CDR1 is SNHLY and CDR2 FYNNEI. After removal of 1 base from V and 7 bases from J, the junction contained 3 bases not matched to a gene. The CDR3 has 14 residues. The CDR3 reads CASSEGQGGGELFF. The CDR3 DNA is TGTGCCAGCAGTGAAGGACAGGGCGGCGGGGAGCTGTTTTTT.